This is a list of T cell receptor beta chains from one sample in a study of identical twins. TCRdb processed the 5' RACE reads anew with MiXCR; each CDR3 protein has one entry. The sample holds approximately 210,000 distinct CDR3 sequences, roughly a tenth seen once. The sample comprised memory (CD45RO+) T cells sorted from blood. Receptors originate from a woman between 18 and 30 years old in good health. Both conserved end residues are part of each CDR3. The D gene is left open where the match is weak. Clone size, where shown, is once, few, many, or a class for clones that have expanded.

J gene,clone size,D gene,V gene,CDR3 protein,CDR3 DNA
TRBJ1-2,-,-,TRBV21-1,CASSKELRFYGYTF,TGTGCCAGCAGCAAAGAACTGCGATTTTATGGCTACACCTTC
TRBJ2-5,-,TRBD2,TRBV20-1,CSAPGTSGLVWYF,TGCAGTGCTCCCGGGACTAGCGGGCTAGTGTGGTACTTC
TRBJ1-5,few,TRBD1,TRBV20-1,CSVLQGASNQPQHF,TGCAGTGTACTTCAGGGGGCTAGCAATCAGCCCCAGCATTTT
TRBJ2-1,few,-,TRBV12-3/TRBV12-4,CASRGPSYNEQFF,TGTGCCAGCAGGGGTCCTTCTTACAATGAGCAGTTCTTC
TRBJ2-5,-,TRBD2,TRBV10-2,CASKMGLIQETQYF,TGCGCCAGCAAAATGGGACTAATACAAGAGACCCAGTACTTC
TRBJ2-1,few,-,TRBV20-1,CSAGARGNEQFF,TGCAGTGCTGGGGCCAGGGGAAATGAGCAGTTCTTC
TRBJ2-7,-,-,TRBV25-1,CASSEFVTYEQYF,TGTGCCAGCAGTGAATTTGTCACCTACGAGCAGTACTTC
TRBJ2-1,-,-,TRBV6-5,CASSYSRLTNNEQFF,TGTGCCAGCAGTTACTCCCGACTAACGAACAATGAGCAGTTCTTC
TRBJ1-6,-,-,TRBV20-1,CSGVPTSNSPLHF,TGCAGTGGTGTTCCGACTTCCAATTCACCCCTCCACTTT
TRBJ1-5,many,-,TRBV28,CASKGSNQPQHF,TGTGCCAGTAAAGGCAGCAATCAGCCCCAGCATTTT
TRBJ2-3,many,TRBD1,TRBV3-1,CASSQSRAGGTDTQYF,TGTGCCAGCAGCCAAAGCCGGGCAGGGGGAACAGATACGCAGTATTTT
TRBJ2-4,many,-,TRBV12-3/TRBV12-4,CASSTGGVNIQYF,TGTGCCAGCTCCACTGGGGGAGTAAACATTCAGTACTTC
TRBJ1-2,-,-,TRBV7-9,CASSDIIYGYTF,TGTGCCAGCAGCGATATTATATACGGCTACACCTTC
TRBJ1-2,-,-,TRBV7-9,CASSLAGRNPDYTF,TGTGCCAGCAGCTTAGCGGGTAGGAATCCGGACTACACCTTC
TRBJ2-3,-,TRBD2,TRBV12-3/TRBV12-4,CASSDGTSEGDTQYF,TGTGCCAGCAGCGACGGGACTAGCGAAGGAGATACGCAGTATTTT
TRBJ1-1,many,TRBD1,TRBV20-1,CSASGQGATEAFF,TGCAGTGCTAGCGGACAGGGGGCCACTGAAGCTTTCTTT
TRBJ2-7,many,-,TRBV7-9,CASSFRPGDSKEYF,TGTGCCAGCAGCTTCCGCCCCGGGGACTCTAAGGAGTACTTC
TRBJ1-4,-,-,TRBV5-1,CASSFQSPGGNEKLFF,TGCGCCAGCAGCTTTCAAAGCCCGGGAGGGAATGAAAAACTGTTTTTT
TRBJ2-7,few,TRBD1,TRBV19,CASSIGQGGEQYF,TGTGCCAGTAGTATCGGACAGGGCGGAGAGCAGTACTTC
TRBJ1-1,-,-,TRBV12-3/TRBV12-4,CASSLGGANTEAFF,TGTGCCAGCAGTTTAGGGGGCGCGAACACTGAAGCTTTCTTT
TRBJ1-4,many,-,TRBV7-9,CASSLGDLREKLFF,TGTGCCAGCAGCTTAGGGGATCTCCGTGAAAAACTGTTTTTT
TRBJ1-2,few,-,TRBV2,CASSSDRHGSYGYTF,TGTGCCAGCAGTTCCGACAGGCACGGGAGCTATGGCTACACCTTC
TRBJ1-5,many,-,TRBV20-1,CSAADPRADGPQHF,TGCAGTGCCGCCGACCCCCGAGCGGACGGGCCCCAGCATTTT
TRBJ2-1,-,-,TRBV6-1,CASSTLGGPYNEQFF,TGTGCCAGCAGCACCCTAGGGGGGCCTTACAATGAGCAGTTCTTC
TRBJ2-3,-,TRBD1,TRBV7-6,CASSPPRDRGPDTQYF,TGTGCCAGCAGCCCCCCCCGGGACAGGGGGCCAGATACGCAGTATTTT
TRBJ2-5,-,-,TRBV20-1,CSGAVGETQYF,TGCAGTGGAGCCGTAGGGGAGACCCAGTACTTC
TRBJ2-1,few,TRBD2,TRBV12-3/TRBV12-4,CASSLAGGPDEQFF,TGTGCCAGCAGCCTAGCGGGAGGGCCGGATGAGCAGTTCTTC